The clone carrying this TCR beta chain has more than one count but fewer than ten. The antigen is unknown. This sample stems from a study of T-cell memory formation after mild COVID-19. Across the whole study: Each donor largely had its own TCR clusters. Study observations and caveats: Contracting clones from day 15 to 85 had balanced CD4/CD8; later expanders favoured CD4+. A subset of responding clones appeared in pre-infection memory, suggesting cross-reactive memory joined.

This CDR3 is built from 14 residues. Trimming cost V 5 bases and J 6 bases, with 16 bases left between them. Germline CDR1 LNHDA, CDR2 SQIVND (reference sequence). TCR alpha and TCR beta cDNA libraries with sample barcodes and UMIs came from 5'RACE using constant-segment primers. TCRdb redid the calling of the 5' RACE reads with MiXCR, one entry per CDR3 protein. The repertoire consists of 100,000 to 120,000 distinct CDR3 sequences, with about a fifth occurring once and the leading ten covering under 50%. The chain joins TRBV19 to TRBJ1-1; the D is unclear. This TCR was sampled from a young man who had mild COVID-19 (a few samples of this study predate the infection). Cell type and time point are not known. The sequenced sample consisted of PBMCs or a T cell subset sorted from them (not recorded which). CDR3 coding DNA: TGTGCCAGTAGTGAGATCCCTTTAGTCTCTGAAGCTTTCTTT. Its protein product is CASSEIPLVSEAFF.